The next 28 T cell receptor beta chains were all read from a single sample in a study of blood T cell repertoires in COVID-19. Sequencing was performed with immunoSEQ multiplex PCR; in TCRdb, only in-frame clones are kept and a portion is missing. The profile shows under 65,000 clones, approximately 87% of them singletons. What was sequenced was peripheral blood. The receptors derive from a woman aged 55-70 years with COVID-19, enrolled during active disease.

The V call is TRBV27, the J call TRBJ2-7; 8 bases align to TRBD2. CDR3 size: 16 residues. The V gene's germline CDR1 is MNHEY and CDR2 SMNVEV (reference sequence). V was clipped by 3 bases and J by 6 bases; unmatched bases: 13. CDR3 DNA sequence: TGTGCCAGCAGTTTGTTCCTCGGGACTAGTTTTCGCGAGCAGTACTTC. Protein sequence: CASSLFLGTSFREQYF.

The rearrangement joins TRBV7-2 to TRBJ2-7; D may be TRBD1 (5 bases). The CDR3 runs to 15 residues. V shed 1 base and J shed 2 bases, with 12 bases lying between them. Germline CDR1 SGHTA, CDR2 FQGNSA. In DNA, the CDR3 is TGTGCCAGCAGCTTAGAGGTGGGGCTCACCTACGAGCAGTACTTC. The encoded protein is CASSLEVGLTYEQYF.

The V call is TRBV11-2, the J call TRBJ1-4; no definite D call. The germline V and J ends were trimmed by 1 base and 7 bases, with 13 bases remaining between them. From germline, CDR1 is SGHAT and CDR2 FQNNGV. The CDR3 has 15 amino acids. CDR3 in amino acids: CASSLVPGLSEKLFF. CDR3 coding DNA: TGTGCCAGCAGCTTAGTGCCGGGGTTGAGTGAAAAACTGTTTTTT. The entire variable domain, with the rest obtained from reference TRBV11-2 and TRBJ1-4, is as follows: EAGVAQSPRYKIIEKRQSVAFWCNPISGHATLYWYQQILGQGPKLLIQFQNNGVVDDSQLPKDRFSAERLKGVDSTLKIQPAKLEDSAVYLCASSLVPGLSEKLFFGSGTQLSVL.

The V and J genes are TRBV7-2 and TRBJ2-1; 7 bases map to TRBD1. Germline values: CDR1 SGHTA, CDR2 FQGNSA. Losses at the gene ends were 5 bases for V and 5 bases for J; bases not matched to a gene: 3. This CDR3 contains 13 residues. CDR3 nucleotide sequence: TGTGCCAGCAGCCTACAGGGGAACAATGAGCAGTTCTTC. This encodes CASSLQGNNEQFF.

The chain uses TRBV28 and TRBJ2-5; no reliable D call. This CDR3 region has 14 residues. Germline CDR1 and CDR2: MDHEN and SYDVKM. Trimming took 2 bases from V and 1 from J, leaving 8 bases between them. CDR3 sequence (DNA): TGTGCCAGCAGTTTAGGATACAGCCAAGAGACCCAGTACTTC. It encodes CASSLGYSQETQYF.

The V gene is TRBV19, the J gene TRBJ1-5, with D possibly TRBD1 on 6 matching bases. Trimming pared 6 bases from V and 1 base from J, leaving 13 bases between. The length of the CDR3 is 15 residues. Germline values: CDR1 LNHDA, CDR2 SQIVND (reference sequence). The CDR3 nucleotides are TGTGCCAGTAGGACTGGACAGAGGAGCAATCAGCCCCAGCATTTT. Translated: CASRTGQRSNQPQHF.

The rearrangement joins TRBV7-9 to TRBJ2-1; 7 bases agree with TRBD2. The CDR3 spans 15 residues. Germline V gives CDR1 SEHNR, CDR2 FQNEAQ (reference sequence). V dropped 2 bases and J dropped 2; count of bases not matched to a gene: 3. The CDR3 region has the DNA TGTGCCAGCAGCTTAAGCGGGATGACCTACAATGAGCAGTTCTTC. This gives the protein CASSLSGMTYNEQFF.

This rearrangement joins TRBV6-6 to TRBJ2-7; a weak D match, TRBD1 (6 bases). V was clipped by 2 bases and J by 1 base, with 12 bases between them. Germline assignment: CDR1 MNHNY and CDR2 SVGAGI (reference sequence). The length of the CDR3 is 15 residues. CDR3 in DNA: TGTGCCAGCAGTTACGGACAGAGCGATTCCTACGAGCAGTACTTC. Amino acid sequence: CASSYGQSDSYEQYF.

This chain connects TRBV11-3 to TRBJ2-3; 7 nucleotides align to TRBD2. Germline CDR1 and CDR2: SGHNT and YENEEA. The CDR3 has 15 amino acids. V gave up 5 bases and J gave up 4 bases; unmatched junction bases: 9. The CDR3 DNA sequence: TGTGCCAGCAGCCAATCCGGGACTATTCCAGATACGCAGTATTTT. This sequence encodes CASSQSGTIPDTQYF.

The chain joins TRBV3-1 (or the pseudogene TRBV3-2) to TRBJ2-7; TRBD2 might be the D (6 bases). V gave up 4 bases and J gave up 1 base, with 17 bases separating them. This CDR3 is built from 16 residues. The V gene's germline CDR1 is LGHDT and CDR2 YNNKEL (reference sequence). The CDR3 DNA reads as TGTGCCAGCAGCCTGTCCTGGGGACTGTCATCCTACGAGCAGTACTTC. This sequence encodes CASSLSWGLSSYEQYF.

The chain is built from TRBV14 and TRBJ2-1; TRBD1 aligns across 7 bases. The V gene's germline CDR1 is SGHDN and CDR2 FVKESK. V lost 0 bases and J lost 1; bases outside the gene matches: 0. The CDR3 runs to 15 residues. Here the CDR3 reads CASSQDRGSYNEQFF. CDR3 nucleotide sequence: TGTGCCAGCAGCCAAGACAGGGGGTCCTACAATGAGCAGTTCTTC.

The chain employs TRBV15 and TRBJ2-5; 10 bases align to TRBD2. Germline loops: CDR1 LNHNV, CDR2 YYDKDF (reference sequence). V lost 3 bases and J lost 3; bases outside the gene matches: 4. The length of the CDR3 is 15 residues. This chain's CDR3 is CATSSGTSEKETQYF. CDR3 bases: TGTGCCACCAGCAGCGGGACTAGCGAGAAAGAGACCCAGTACTTC.

The V and J genes are TRBV29-1 and TRBJ1-3; D may be TRBD1 (6 bases). This CDR3 contains 13 residues. Germline CDR1 and CDR2: SQVTM and ANQGSEA. V lost 3 bases and J 4 bases, leaving 10 bases between the germline ends. The CDR3 DNA sequence: TGCAGCGTTGAGAGGGGGACGGGAAACACCATATATTTT. Translation gives CSVERGTGNTIYF.

This chain's CDR3 is CASSRGGGLAGMTDTQYF. CDR3 sequence (DNA): TGTGCCAGTAGTAGAGGAGGGGGACTAGCGGGAATGACAGATACGCAGTATTTT. This rearrangement joins TRBV19 to TRBJ2-3, with TRBD2 matching over 13 bases. V shed 4 bases and J 3 bases; nucleotides not matched to a gene: 10. Per the germline V gene, CDR1 is LNHDA and CDR2 is SQIVND (reference sequence). This CDR3 spans 18 amino acids.

The chain carries TRBV21-1 and TRBJ1-1. TRBV21-1 is shown as a pseudogene. The CDR3 extends over 18 amino acids. The CDR3 is CASSKGAWTPVGRTEAFF. CDR3 in DNA: TGTGCCAGCAGCAAAGGGGCATGGACACCCGTGGGGAGGACTGAAGCTTTCTTT.

A single count supports this clone. In nucleotides, the CDR3 is TGTGCCAGCAGTTTAGGCAGGGGGGAGCTGTTTTTT. It is translated as CASSLGRGELFF. The chain employs TRBV12-3 or TRBV12-4 and TRBJ2-2, with D uncertain. With 1 base removed from V and 8 bases from J, the gap between germline ends came to 5 bases. The CDR3 totals 12 residues.

The chain links TRBV28 to TRBJ1-1; 10 nucleotides match TRBD1. CDR3 length equals 12 residues. In germline, CDR1 is MDHEN, CDR2 SYDVKM. Trimming removed 9 bases from V and 9 bases from J; junction bases left unmatched: 7. CDR3 nucleotide sequence: TGTGCCAGTATGGACAGGGGGTCGAAAGCTTTCTTT. Translated: CASMDRGSKAFF.

This sequence joins TRBV28 and TRBJ1-6, with TRBD1 matching over 8 bases. The V gene end was trimmed by 5 bases and the J gene end by 7 bases; junction bases not matched to a gene: 10. Germline V gene data show CDR1 as MDHEN and CDR2 as SYDVKM. There are 16 residues in the CDR3. CDR3: CASSIPGQVTNSPLHF. The DNA for the CDR3 is TGTGCCAGCAGTATACCGGGACAGGTGACAAATTCACCCCTCCACTTT.

The chain couples TRBV5-1 to TRBJ2-1; 11 bases agree with TRBD2. The CDR3 totals 15 residues. Germline trimming cut 1 base from V and 3 bases from J; bases unmatched to any gene: 0. From germline, CDR1 is SGHRS and CDR2 YFSETQ. CDR3 nucleotides: TGCGCCAGCAGCTTGACTAGCGGGAGCTACAATGAGCAGTTCTTC. It yields the protein CASSLTSGSYNEQFF.

V and J are TRBV25-1 and TRBJ2-3; D call uncertain. V gave up 7 bases and J gave up 7 bases, with 9 bases separating them. The CDR3 is made up of 11 amino acids. Per germline, CDR1 MGHDK and CDR2 SYGVNS. CDR3 amino acids: CASTSRYTQYF. CDR3 in DNA: TGTGCCAGCACTTCGAGATATACGCAGTATTTT.

The V call is TRBV19, the J call TRBJ1-1; D is perhaps TRBD1 (6 bases). The V end lost 4 bases, the J end lost 5 bases, and 20 bases lay between the germline ends. This CDR3 has 16 amino acids. CDR1 is LNHDA, CDR2 SQIVND, per germline (reference sequence). CDR3 sequence reads: CASSKYLQGKQTEAFF. Here the CDR3 DNA reads TGTGCCAGTAGTAAGTACTTACAGGGAAAACAGACTGAAGCTTTCTTT.

The sample holds one count of this clone. The rearrangement links TRBV5-5 to TRBJ2-7; tentative D call: TRBD1 (6 bases). V lost 1 base to trimming and J lost 3 bases, with 8 bases between them. Germline CDR1 is SGHKS and CDR2 is YYEKEE (reference sequence). CDR3 length: 13 residues. CDR3 protein: CASSLNRDYEQYF. In DNA form, the CDR3 reads TGTGCCAGCAGCTTGAACAGGGACTACGAGCAGTACTTC.

This clone has only one observation. J is TRBJ1-2 and V is TRBV12-3 or TRBV12-4, with 7 positions matching TRBD1. The CDR3 is made up of 12 amino acids. The junction had 6 bases not matched to a gene; V was cut back by 7 bases and J by 7 bases. CDR3 loop: CASINYRGGYTF. Written as DNA, the CDR3 is TGTGCCAGCATCAACTACAGGGGTGGCTACACCTTC.

Here the CDR3 DNA reads TGTGCCAGCAGCCCAACAGCGGCGGGCACTGAAGCTTTCTTT. Translating it yields CASSPTAAGTEAFF. J is TRBJ1-1 and V is TRBV7-3; D gene ambiguous. CDR1 and CDR2 from the germline V gene are SGHTA and FQGTGA. The CDR3 is 14 amino acids. The ends were cut back, 5 bases at V and 4 bases at J, with 14 bases in the middle.

The V call is TRBV30, the J call TRBJ1-2; D is uncertain. Germline lookup yields CDR1 GTSNPN and CDR2 SVGIG (reference sequence). Trimming pared 1 base from V and 4 bases from J, leaving 10 bases between. This CDR3 is built from 13 residues. CDR3 nucleotide sequence: TGTGCCTGGAGTGCTATGAGATCCTATGGCTACACCTTC. Protein: CAWSAMRSYGYTF.

This sequence joins TRBV7-2 and TRBJ1-4; D is unclear. Germline CDR1 is SGHTA and CDR2 is FQGNSA. Trimming removed 2 bases from V and 4 bases from J, with 8 bases in between. The CDR3 length is 14 residues. Written as DNA, the CDR3 is TGTGCCAGCAGCTTAATGGGCAGTAATGAAAAACTGTTTTTT. It encodes CASSLMGSNEKLFF. The full variable domain, rest sourced from reference TRBV7-2 and TRBJ1-4, is GAGVSQSPSNKVTEKGKDVELRCDPISGHTALYWYRQSLGQGLEFLIYFQGNSAPDKSGLPSDRFSAERTGGSVSTLTIQRTQQEDSAVYLCASSLMGSNEKLFFGSGTQLSVL.

The chain recombines TRBV24-1 with TRBJ2-2, with TRBD1 matching over 9 bases. There are 16 residues in the CDR3. V dropped 5 bases and J dropped 5; count of bases not matched to a gene: 8. Germline lookup yields CDR1 KGHDR and CDR2 SFDVKD. CDR3 nucleotide sequence: TGTGCCACCAGTGGTCCGGGACAGGGTATTACCGGGGAGCTGTTTTTT. This sequence encodes CATSGPGQGITGELFF.

The chain links TRBV3-1 (or the pseudogene TRBV3-2) to TRBJ1-1, with D perhaps matching TRBD1 (6 bases). With 0 bases removed from V and 1 base from J, the gap between germline ends came to 15 bases. Germline V lookup: CDR1 LGHDT, CDR2 YNNKEL (reference sequence). This CDR3 is built from 17 residues. The CDR3 here is CASSQELYSGENTEAFF. The CDR3 nucleotides read TGTGCCAGCAGCCAAGAGTTGTACTCAGGGGAGAACACTGAAGCTTTCTTT.